What follows describes a single T cell receptor beta chain. Its antigen remains undetermined. The record has no base qualities; no much larger clone is one base away. The trial excluded patients who had a history of autoimmune disease or who were on systemic immunosuppression. Peripheral blood for TCR sequencing was collected from all dose cohorts at baseline, on cycle 4 day 1, and on cycle 7 day 1. Samples came from an open-label, multicenter, first-in-human phase I dose-escalation trial of ivuxolimab. The trial enrolled adults with locally advanced or metastatic head and neck squamous cell, hepatocellular, melanoma or renal cell carcinoma. CD4+ and CD8+ T cells were sorted separately from peripheral blood before TCR sequencing. Genomic DNA was isolated from the sorted cells so that the TCRbeta CDR3 region could be sequenced. The immunoSEQ Assay was used to sequence the TCRbeta CDR3 regions. TCRdb holds this immuneACCESS table with in-frame rearrangements only. Some clones are missing; in checked studies, unresolved V genes explain under half, and the rest has no known cause. In all, the sample holds some 39,000 clones, and 81% of those were seen once. Of the sample, 22% is held by the ten largest clones.

The sample is drawn from a study of OX40 agonist ivuxolimab in advanced cancers. Background on the whole study: Ivuxolimab was a fully human IgG2 agonistic monoclonal antibody targeting the costimulatory receptor OX40 (CD134). A male proportion of around 81% and a mean age of approximately 58 years, ranging from roughly 23 to 79, were recorded for the dose-escalation cohort. The paper covers the monotherapy dose-escalation part of the phase I ivuxolimab trial, which included N of about 50 patients. Partial responses were achieved by three dose-escalation patients, of whom one had hepatocellular carcinoma and two had cutaneous melanoma. Of the approximately 50 patients in dose escalation, about 19 had hepatocellular carcinoma, some 15 had melanoma, 9 had renal cell carcinoma and 9 had head and neck cancer. Prior anti-PD-1, anti-PD-L1 or anti-CTLA-4 therapy was permitted, and checkpoint inhibitors had been received by about 37% of dose-escalation patients. Intravenous ivuxolimab was administered to patients every 2 weeks at six dose levels: 0.01, 0.1, 0.3, 1.5, 3 and 10 mg/kg. Peripheral TCRbeta sequencing was intended to test whether TCR sequence diversity was altered and clonal T-cell expansion was caused by ivuxolimab. Results the study describes overall, beyond this receptor: On average, CD8+ T cells showed more expanded clones than CD4+ T cells after ivuxolimab. Partial responders in the 0.1-3.0 mg/kg groups had among the lowest normalized peripheral clonal expansion, especially among CD8+ T cells. Low levels of normalized T-cell clonal expansion were also seen in some patients who did not respond. The antigen specificity of the clonally expanded peripheral T cells was not determined. At doses from 0.1 to 3.0 mg/kg, clonal expansion was seen in both CD4+ and CD8+ blood T cells between baseline and week 6.

The CDR3 runs 16 amino acids, cysteine and phenylalanine included. Only the CDR3 DNA is retained, 48 bases long and in frame from the first base. At the junction V is shortened by 1 base and J by 6 bases, with 18 bases in between. The germline V gene encodes CDR1 LNHDA and CDR2 SQIVND (reference sequence). This receptor was identified in an adult with an advanced solid tumor such as melanoma, head and neck, liver or kidney cancer. The chain couples TRBV19 to TRBJ1-2; perhaps TRBD1 is the D gene, with 5 bases matching. The sample consisted of CD4+ or CD8+ T cells sorted from blood, taken in a trial of the OX40 agonist ivuxolimab. The base sequence is TGTGCCAGTAGTATAGCAGGGACCGCAGCCATAAATGGCTACACCTTC. Translation gives CASSIAGTAAINGYTF.